This TCR beta chain was captured in a study of Ad26.COV2.S vaccination and SARS-CoV-2 variants. Treatment meaning: some 19 received Ad26.COV2.S at low or high dose, single or two shots; 5 received placebo; per-sample allocation not given. Specimen acquisition occurred on day 63 following the initial vaccine or placebo injection. This CDR3 is 12 amino acids long. The V end was cut by 7 bases, the J end by 5 bases, with 13 bases between. Germline V lookup: CDR1 SQVTM, CDR2 ANQGSEA. Produced via immunoSEQ multiplex PCR; TCRdb's table is partial and in-frame only. The repertoire holds some 500,000 clones, with about 91% as singletons.

This clonotype was obtained from a person between 18 and 60 years old who received the Ad26.COV2.S COVID-19 vaccine or a placebo. Material: peripheral blood, obtained in a trial of Ad26.COV2.S vaccine versus placebo. The chain combines TRBV29-1 with TRBJ2-3; possible D gene TRBD2, 6 bases. As DNA, the CDR3 is TGCAGCGCGGATCGGGGGATAGATACGCAGTATTTT. Translation: CSADRGIDTQYF.